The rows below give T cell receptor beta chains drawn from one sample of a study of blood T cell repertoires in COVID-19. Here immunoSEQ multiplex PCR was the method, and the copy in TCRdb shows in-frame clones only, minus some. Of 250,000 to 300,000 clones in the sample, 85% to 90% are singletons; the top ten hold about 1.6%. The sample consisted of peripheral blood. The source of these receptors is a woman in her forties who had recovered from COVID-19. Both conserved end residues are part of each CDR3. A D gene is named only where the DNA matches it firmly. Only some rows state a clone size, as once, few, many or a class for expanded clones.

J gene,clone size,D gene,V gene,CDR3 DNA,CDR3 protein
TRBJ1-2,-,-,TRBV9,TGTGCCAGCAGCGTGCTGGCAGAATCCTATGGCTACACCTTC,CASSVLAESYGYTF
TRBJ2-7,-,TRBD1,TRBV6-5,TGTGCCAGCAGTTACGAGACGGGACAGGGCTACGAGCAGTACTTC,CASSYETGQGYEQYF
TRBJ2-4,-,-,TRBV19,TGTGCCAGTATGGGCCCAGGGGAGAACATTCAGTACTTC,CASMGPGENIQYF
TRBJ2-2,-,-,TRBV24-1,TGTGCCACCAGTGATTCGGGGGTCGGCATCGCCGGGGAGCTGTTTTTT,CATSDSGVGIAGELFF
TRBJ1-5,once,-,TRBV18,TGTGCCAGCTCACCGGCCCAGGTCCTTTATAGCAATCAGCCCCAGCATTTT,CASSPAQVLYSNQPQHF
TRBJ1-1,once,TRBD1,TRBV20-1,TGCAGTGCTGTAGACAGGGCTGAAGCTTTCTTT,CSAVDRAEAFF
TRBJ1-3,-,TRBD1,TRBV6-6,TGTGCCAGCAGTTACGGGACAGCTCTCTCTGGAAACACCATATATTTT,CASSYGTALSGNTIYF
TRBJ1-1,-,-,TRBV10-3,TGTGCCATCAGTTCAGGGGAGGGTGAAGCTTTCTTT,CAISSGEGEAFF
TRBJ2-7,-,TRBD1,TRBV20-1,TGCAGTGCTAGTCCGACAGGGGGCCAAAACGAGCAGTACTTC,CSASPTGGQNEQYF
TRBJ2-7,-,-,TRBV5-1,TGCGCCAGCAGAGATCCCGGGGACTACGAGCAGTACTTC,CASRDPGDYEQYF
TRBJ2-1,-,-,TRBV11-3,TGTGCCAGCAGCTTAAGGGGTGGGGACTTAGCCGGCAATGAGCAGTTCTTC,CASSLRGGDLAGNEQFF
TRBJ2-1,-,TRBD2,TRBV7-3,TGTGCCAGCAGCCTTAGCGGGGGTTCCTACAATGAGCAGTTCTTC,CASSLSGGSYNEQFF
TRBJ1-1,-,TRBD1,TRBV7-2,TGTGCCAGCAGCCCTTTTTACAGGGGGGGGGATCCTGAAGCTTTCTTT,CASSPFYRGGDPEAFF
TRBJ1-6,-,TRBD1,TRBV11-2,TGTGCCAGCAGCTCAACAGGGGGCGCTCATTCACCCCTCCACTTT,CASSSTGGAHSPLHF
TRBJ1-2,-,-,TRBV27,TGTGCCAGCAGTTATGGGCATGACTATGGCTACACCTTC,CASSYGHDYGYTF
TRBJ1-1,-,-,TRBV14,TGTGCCAGCAGCCCCCTTGGAGGGGTTCTGAACACTGAAGCTTTCTTT,CASSPLGGVLNTEAFF
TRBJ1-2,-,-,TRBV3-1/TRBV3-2,TGTGCCAGCAGCCAAGAATGGCGGGGGGCGGGCGGCTACACCTTC,CASSQEWRGAGGYTF
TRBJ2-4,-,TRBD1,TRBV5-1,TGCGCCAGCAGACCCACGACGGGACAGGGAGGCATTCAGTACTTC,CASRPTTGQGGIQYF
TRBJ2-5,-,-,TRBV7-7,TGTGCCAGCAGCAGAGGATACCAAGAGACCCAGTACTTC,CASSRGYQETQYF
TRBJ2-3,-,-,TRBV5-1,TGCGCCAGCAGCTTGTACCGGTCGAGCACAGATACGCAGTATTTT,CASSLYRSSTDTQYF
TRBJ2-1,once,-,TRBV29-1,TGCAGCGTTGATTTACAGGGGGGGCCGTTCTTC,CSVDLQGGPFF
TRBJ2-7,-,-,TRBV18,TGTGCCAGCTCACCACAGGCCCCGGGGGAGCAGTACTTC,CASSPQAPGEQYF
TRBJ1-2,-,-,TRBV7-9,TGTGCCGCAGGTCCGGGGGGGATTCTCGGCTACACCTTC,CAAGPGGILGYTF
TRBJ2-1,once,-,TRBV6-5,TGTGCCAGCACCGCCCTTTGGGGGCCGGAGACGTTCTTC,CASTALWGPETFF
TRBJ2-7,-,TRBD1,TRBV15,TGTGCCACCAGCTATGGACAGGGGCCGCCATTGTCCTACGAGCAGTACTTC,CATSYGQGPPLSYEQYF
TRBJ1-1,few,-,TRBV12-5,TGTGCTAGTGGTCGGGACACCGGTGAAGCTTTCTTT,CASGRDTGEAFF
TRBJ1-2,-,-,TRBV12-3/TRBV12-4,TGTGCCAGCAGCCGCGGGGGGAATGGCTACACCTTC,CASSRGGNGYTF
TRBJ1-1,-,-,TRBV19,TGTGCCAGTAGCCAGAACAGGGAATGGGCTGAAGCTTTCTTT,CASSQNREWAEAFF
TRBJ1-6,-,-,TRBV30,TGTGCCTGGAGGCCGGGACAACCGAGCTCCTATAATTCACCCCTCCACTTT,CAWRPGQPSSYNSPLHF
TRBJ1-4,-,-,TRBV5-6,TGTGCCAGCAGCCCCGGCGGTGCAACTAATGAAAAACTGTTTTTT,CASSPGGATNEKLFF
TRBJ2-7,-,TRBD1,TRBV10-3,TGTGCCATCAGTGGGCCACTTACCGGGGAGACAGGGATCCCCCTCTACGAGCAGTACTTC,CAISGPLTGETGIPLYEQYF
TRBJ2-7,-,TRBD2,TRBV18,TGTGCCAGCTCACCGGTGAGCGGGGTCAGCTCCTACGAGCAGTACTTC,CASSPVSGVSSYEQYF
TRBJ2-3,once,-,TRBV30,TGTGCCTGGAGTTTGCGGGGGCCCGGAGATACGCAGTATTTT,CAWSLRGPGDTQYF
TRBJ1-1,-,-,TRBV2,TGTGCCAGCAGTGAAGATCCCAGGGTCACTGAAGCTTTCTTT,CASSEDPRVTEAFF
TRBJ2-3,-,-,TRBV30,TGTGCCTGCAAAGGGGGCGGGATTGCGCAGTATTTT,CACKGGGIAQYF
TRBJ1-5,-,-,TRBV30,TGTGCCTGGAGTGCACAGCTCTTTAGCAATCAGCCCCAGCATTTT,CAWSAQLFSNQPQHF
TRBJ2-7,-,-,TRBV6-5,TGTGCCAGCAGTACCTTACAGGGTGCGGGCTACGAGCAGTACTTC,CASSTLQGAGYEQYF
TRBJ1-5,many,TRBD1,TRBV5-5,TGTGCCAGCAGCGTGGTACCGGGACAGAACAATCAGCCCCAGCATTTT,CASSVVPGQNNQPQHF
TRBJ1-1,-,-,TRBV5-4,TGTGCCAGCAGTTCGGCCCCGGGGGTGGGTGAAGCTTTCTTT,CASSSAPGVGEAFF
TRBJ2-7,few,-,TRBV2,TGTGCCAGCAGTCTCTCCGCCTACGAGCAGTACTTC,CASSLSAYEQYF
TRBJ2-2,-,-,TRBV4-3,TGCGCCAGCAGCCAAGTGTACAGGCCCGGGGAGCTGTTTTTT,CASSQVYRPGELFF
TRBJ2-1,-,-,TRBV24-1,TGTGCCACCAGTGACCCCGCTCGGGGGGCGGGGAATGAGCAGTTCTTC,CATSDPARGAGNEQFF
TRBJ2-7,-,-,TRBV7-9,TGTGCCAGCAGCTTAGAGGCCTGGGGAGAGCACAACGAGCAGTACTTC,CASSLEAWGEHNEQYF
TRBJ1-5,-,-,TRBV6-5,TGTGCCAGCAGTTACAGCTGGGCTTCCAATCAGCCCCAGCATTTT,CASSYSWASNQPQHF
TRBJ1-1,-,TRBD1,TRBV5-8,TGTGCCAGCAGCTTGGCCCAGGGGGTAGCTTTCTTT,CASSLAQGVAFF
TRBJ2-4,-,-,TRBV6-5,TGTGCCAGCAGTTACTCGAGTTGGGCCGTTCAGTACTTC,CASSYSSWAVQYF
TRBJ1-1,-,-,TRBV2,TGTGCCAGCAGTGAAAATCGGGGTTACACTGAAGCTTTCTTT,CASSENRGYTEAFF
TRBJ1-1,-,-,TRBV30,TGTGCCTGGAGTCTTCCACCGGGGATGGCTTTCTTT,CAWSLPPGMAFF
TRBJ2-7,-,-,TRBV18,TGTGCCAGCTCACCAAGGGACACCATGAGCTCCTACGAGCAGTACTTC,CASSPRDTMSSYEQYF
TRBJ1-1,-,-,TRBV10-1,TGCGCCAGCAGTGAGTCCAGGGGTAACACTGAAGCTTTCTTT,CASSESRGNTEAFF
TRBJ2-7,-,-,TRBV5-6,TGTGCCAGCAGCTTGGGGCTGATCTCCTACGAGCAGTACTTC,CASSLGLISYEQYF
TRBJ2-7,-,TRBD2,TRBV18,TGCGCCAGCCCACCATTCGCCGGGGGGGGGTACGGGCAGTACTTC,CASPPFAGGGYGQYF
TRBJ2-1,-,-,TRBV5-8,TGTGCCAGCAGCCTAACAGGGCCTCTCTACAATGAGCAGTTCTTC,CASSLTGPLYNEQFF
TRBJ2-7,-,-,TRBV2,TGTGCCAGCAATTTTGGCAGTTACTACGAGCAGTACTTC,CASNFGSYYEQYF
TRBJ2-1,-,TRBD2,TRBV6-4,TGTGCCAGCAGCCGACAAGGGGCTAGCGGACGGGATAAGAACAATGAGCAGTTCTTC,CASSRQGASGRDKNNEQFF
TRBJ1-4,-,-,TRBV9,TGTGCCAGCAGCGAAACAGGGTATTGGGGTGAAAAACTGTTTTTT,CASSETGYWGEKLFF
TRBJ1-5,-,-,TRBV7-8,TGTGCCAGCAGCTTGTTAGAGGGGGGGGATCAGCCCCAGCATTTT,CASSLLEGGDQPQHF
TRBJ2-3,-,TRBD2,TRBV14,TGTGCCAGCAGCCAAGCGGGGGGGGACACAGATACGCAGTATTTT,CASSQAGGDTDTQYF
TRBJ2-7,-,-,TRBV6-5,TGTGCCAGCAGTTACGACAGCTACGAGCAGTACTTC,CASSYDSYEQYF
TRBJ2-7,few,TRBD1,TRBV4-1,TGCGCCAGCAGCCTTCGACAGGGGGCTATCTACGAGCAGTACTTC,CASSLRQGAIYEQYF